This passage covers 8 T cell receptor beta chains from one sample sequenced in a study of T cells after yellow fever vaccination. One entry per CDR3 protein, called by TCRdb with MiXCR from the 5' RACE reads. The sample records approximately 450,000 distinct CDR3 sequences, around 19% being singletons. This specimen consisted of PBMCs, obtained before the yellow fever booster vaccination. The source is a man younger than 35 who received the YFV17D yellow fever vaccine.

The chain recombines TRBV20-1 with TRBJ1-4; D not certain. This CDR3 comprises 10 residues. The V gene lost 4 bases and the J gene lost 5 bases, with 2 bases spanning the gap. Germline V gene lookup returns CDR1 DFQATT and CDR2 SNEGSKA (reference sequence). CDR3 bases: TGCAGTGCTACGAATGAAAAACTGTTTTTT. Translating gives CSATNEKLFF.

V and J are TRBV28 and TRBJ1-6; possible D gene TRBD1, 6 bases. Trimming shortened V by 5 bases and J by 7 bases, and 15 bases separated the two germline ends. Germline V CDR1 and CDR2: MDHEN, SYDVKM. The CDR3 is 15 amino acids. The CDR3 reads CASSRRQVGNSPLHF. The CDR3 coding sequence is TGTGCCAGCAGTCGACGACAGGTGGGGAATTCACCCCTCCACTTT.

Remarks on this clonotype: An end of the junction differs from the germline gene, which may be a read error. The chain employs TRBV5-1 and TRBJ2-7; D may be TRBD2 (5 bases). CDR3 length: 16 amino acids. The V gene's germline CDR1 is SGHRS and CDR2 YFSETQ. The CDR3 here is CASSLVGRTGSSEQYF. Here the CDR3 DNA reads TGCGCCAGCAGCTTGGTCGGTCGAACGGGATCCTCCGAGCAGTACTTC.

The table lists this clonotype with a few counts. This chain connects TRBV27 to TRBJ2-5; 7 nucleotides match TRBD2. The CDR3 extends over 15 amino acids. Germline V lookup: CDR1 MNHEY, CDR2 SMNVEV (reference sequence). Trimming took 3 bases from V and 2 from J; bases not matched to a gene: 6. The CDR3 DNA sequence: TGTGCCAGCAGTTTCTTATCCGGGGGGCAAGAGACCCAGTACTTC. It specifies CASSFLSGGQETQYF.

The J gene is TRBJ1-2, the V gene TRBV27; D gene ambiguous. Between the trimmed V and J ends, which lost 5 bases and 0 bases, there was a span of 10 bases. Germline V lookup: CDR1 MNHEY, CDR2 SMNVEV (reference sequence). This CDR3 spans 14 amino acids. The CDR3 region has the DNA TGTGCCAGCAGTAATCTCCCTGCTAACTATGGCTACACCTTC. It translates to CASSNLPANYGYTF.

This clonotype was seen many times. This chain connects TRBV7-3 to TRBJ1-1, with 9 bases that match TRBD1. The CDR3 is 13 residues long. Germline V CDR1 and CDR2: SGHTA, FQGTGA. J lost 3 bases, V lost 5 bases, and 1 base had no gene match. CDR3 nucleotides: TGTGCCAGCAGCCGGGACAGGGACACTGAAGCTTTCTTT. This translates into CASSRDRDTEAFF.

As concerns this clonotype: The final CDR3 position lacks the conserved phenylalanine or tryptophan, pointing to a likely read error. The chain links TRBV12-3 or TRBV12-4 to TRBJ1-4; TRBD1 aligns across 7 bases. This CDR3 has 13 residues. Germline trimming cut 7 bases from V and 7 bases from J; bases unmatched to any gene: 6. CDR3 nucleotide sequence: TGTGCCAGCACAGACAGGGCTCGTGAAAAACTGTTTTTA. Protein: CASTDRAREKLFL.

The rearrangement joins TRBV20-1 to TRBJ2-1; D is undetermined. The V and J ends lost 3 bases and 6 bases respectively, with 6 bases between them. CDR1 is DFQATT and CDR2 is SNEGSKA in the germline V gene (reference sequence). The CDR3 totals 11 residues. CDR3 region: CSARSLNEQFF. CDR3 in DNA: TGCAGTGCTAGGTCTCTCAATGAGCAGTTCTTC.